A single sample is the source of the 8 T cell receptor beta chains below, sequenced in a study of T cell changes during pregnancy in multiple sclerosis. Assay: immunoSEQ multiplex PCR; the TCRdb copy retains only in-frame clones and omits some. The table includes roughly 40,000 clones, roughly 90% detected once. The starting material was CD8+ T cells from peripheral blood mononuclear cells, obtained in the first trimester of pregnancy. These receptors all stem from a female donor with multiple sclerosis, enrolled in a pregnancy study.

The rearrangement uses TRBV5-6 and TRBJ2-1; 9 bases match TRBD1. Germline CDR1 and CDR2: SGHDT and YYEEEE. The V gene end was trimmed by 5 bases and the J gene end by 1 base; junction bases not matched to a gene: 7. There are 16 residues in the CDR3. The CDR3 DNA sequence: TGTGCCAGCAGTCCCGGACAGGGGATGTCCTACAATGAGCAGTTCTTC. Its protein product is CASSPGQGMSYNEQFF.

The chain employs TRBV5-6 and TRBJ1-1; D remains unclear. V lost 1 base, J lost 1 base, and 5 bases lay in between. The CDR3 has 13 residues. CDR1 is SGHDT, CDR2 YYEEEE, per germline. This CDR3 reads CASSLTENTEAFF. The CDR3, as DNA: TGTGCCAGCAGCTTGACAGAGAACACTGAAGCTTTCTTT.

The chain recombines TRBV9 with TRBJ2-3, with 12 bases that match TRBD2. The CDR3 runs 16 residues. V was clipped by 7 bases and J by 1 base; unmatched bases: 7. Germline CDR1 and CDR2: SGDLS and YYNGEE. CDR3 nucleotide sequence: TGTGCCAGCGAAGCTAGCGGGGGGGGCGGCACAGATACGCAGTATTTT. It codes for CASEASGGGGTDTQYF.

This chain uses TRBV6-4 with TRBJ1-5, with no clear D. The CDR3 is 13 residues long. The V and J ends lost 3 bases and 1 base respectively, with 4 bases between them. Germline CDR1 is MRHNA and CDR2 is SNTAGT. The CDR3 DNA is TGTGCCAGCAGTGAGAGGAGCAATCAGCCCCAGCATTTT. It codes for CASSERSNQPQHF.

The J gene is TRBJ2-2, the V gene TRBV9; TRBD2 agrees at 8 bases. Trimming took 0 bases from V and 5 from J; bases not matched to a gene: 6. Germline CDR1 is SGDLS and CDR2 is YYNGEE. This CDR3 is built from 16 residues. The CDR3 sequence is CASSVDGGGTTGELFF. CDR3 nucleotide sequence: TGTGCCAGCAGCGTAGACGGCGGGGGGACGACCGGGGAGCTGTTTTTT.

The chain links TRBV27 to TRBJ1-1; 7 bases line up with TRBD1. The CDR3 sequence is 12 residues long. Germline-derived CDR1 and CDR2 are MNHEY and SMNVEV (reference sequence). Trimming removed 5 bases from V and 6 bases from J; junction bases left unmatched: 3. In nucleotides, the CDR3 is TGTGCCAGCAGTCCTACAGGGGCTGAAGCTTTCTTT. Translating it yields CASSPTGAEAFF.

This chain links TRBV6-1 with TRBJ2-5; no clear D gene. Germline V gene sequence: CDR1 MNHNS, CDR2 SASEGT. The CDR3 extends over 15 amino acids. Trimming pared 2 bases from V and 2 bases from J, leaving 12 bases between. In DNA form, the CDR3 reads TGTGCCAGCAGTGAATTCCACTTTGGTCAAGAGACCCAGTACTTC. It encodes CASSEFHFGQETQYF.

This clone was seen only a few times. This chain links TRBV5-1 with TRBJ2-7; D may be TRBD2 (5 bases). The germline V gene has CDR1 SGHRS and CDR2 YFSETQ. With 0 bases removed from V and 5 bases from J, the gap between germline ends came to 15 bases. CDR3 length equals 15 residues. The CDR3 spells CASSLDVVTGNEQYF. CDR3 DNA sequence: TGCGCCAGCAGCTTGGACGTCGTTACGGGGAACGAGCAGTACTTC.